The 13 T cell receptor beta chains in this list originate from one sample, sequenced in a study of cytomegalovirus exposure and HLA in healthy donors. It was with 60 Vbeta and 13 Jbeta primers that the PCR ran. Repertoires were generated with immunoSEQ multiplex PCR, while TCRdb's copy carries only in-frame clones and drops some. The table shows 150,000 to 200,000 clones, with about 76% occurring only once. Sequencing was carried out using PBMCs. All receptors derive from a woman aged 45 to 65 in good health and CMV-seronegative.

This sequence joins TRBV6-5 and TRBJ2-5; D may be TRBD2 (6 bases). This CDR3 is built from 14 residues. CDR1 and CDR2 (germline): MNHEY, SVGAGI. The V and J ends lost 0 bases and 4 bases respectively, with 9 bases between them. The CDR3 is CASSYSGSGETQYF. CDR3 coding DNA: TGTGCCAGCAGTTACTCGGGTAGCGGAGAGACCCAGTACTTC.

The chain joins TRBV7-8 to TRBJ2-1, with D maybe TRBD2 (7 bases). The ends were cut back, 7 bases at V and 7 bases at J, with 14 bases in the middle. Germline-derived CDR1 and CDR2 are SGHVS and FQNEAQ. The CDR3 loop spans 13 amino acids. CDR3 bases: TGTGCCAGCACCCCGGGGGGCCGGAATGAGCAGTTCTTC. This sequence encodes CASTPGGRNEQFF.

This chain uses TRBV15 with TRBJ1-1; tentative D call: TRBD1 (6 bases). The CDR3 is 12 amino acids. Germline values: CDR1 LNHNV, CDR2 YYDKDF (reference sequence). Between the trimmed V and J ends, which lost 4 bases and 10 bases, there was a span of 13 bases. The CDR3 nucleotides read TGTGCCACCAGCACGGGACATTATGGAGCTTTCTTT. It yields the protein CATSTGHYGAFF.

The chain is built from TRBV7-9 and TRBJ1-2, with TRBD1 matching 9 bases. Germline assignment: CDR1 SEHNR and CDR2 FQNEAQ (reference sequence). The junction had 10 bases not matched to a gene; V was cut back by 4 bases and J by 13 bases. The CDR3 has 13 residues. The DNA for the CDR3 is TGTGCCAGCAGCTCATCGCCGGGACAGGGTTCCACCTTC. Its protein product is CASSSSPGQGSTF.

The V call is TRBV5-6, the J call TRBJ2-5; 7 bases match TRBD1. TRBJ2-7 matches the DNA end more closely, so the J call is doubtful. This CDR3 is 15 amino acids long. The germline gives CDR1 SGHDT, CDR2 YYEEEE. The chain's CDR3 is CASSLRDPGGYEQYF. CDR3 nucleotide sequence: TGTGCCAGCAGCTTGCGTGACCCAGGGGGCTACGAGCAGTACTTC.

This sequence joins TRBV28 and TRBJ2-7, with 7 bases matching TRBD2. CDR3 length equals 17 residues. CDR1 and CDR2 from the germline V gene are MDHEN and SYDVKM. Losses at the gene ends were 2 bases for V and 7 bases for J; bases not matched to a gene: 17. CDR3 in amino acids: CASSLEAWGGRVGEQYF. The DNA of the CDR3 is TGTGCCAGCAGTTTAGAAGCTTGGGGGGGGAGGGTAGGGGAGCAGTACTTC.

This clone was seen just once. The chain joins TRBV7-3 to TRBJ2-1, with TRBD2 matching 16 bases. Unmatched junction bases numbered 5, after V lost 5 bases and J lost 7 bases. The CDR3 loop spans 16 amino acids. Germline-derived CDR1 and CDR2 are SGHTA and FQGTGA. CDR3 nucleotides: TGTGCCAGCAGCCTTCCGGGACTAGCGGGAGGGAATGAGCAGTTCTTC. Translating it yields CASSLPGLAGGNEQFF.

The chain couples TRBV7-9 to TRBJ1-4, with D possibly being TRBD1 (6 bases). The CDR3 has 13 amino acids. The germline V and J ends were trimmed by 7 bases and 5 bases, with 11 bases remaining between them. Germline CDR1 SEHNR, CDR2 FQNEAQ (reference sequence). The CDR3 loop reads CASTGQSNEKLFF. In DNA, the CDR3 is TGTGCCAGCACCGGACAGTCCAATGAAAAACTGTTTTTT.

This sequence joins TRBV29-1 and TRBJ1-1; possible D gene TRBD1, 5 bases. The CDR3 covers 14 residues. The V end was cut by 5 bases, the J end by 4 bases, with 17 bases between. Germline-derived CDR1 and CDR2 are SQVTM and ANQGSEA. The CDR3 DNA reads as TGCAGCGTTTCCGCCGGGGCCGGGGGCACTGAAGCTTTCTTT. Translated: CSVSAGAGGTEAFF.

The chain employs TRBV7-2 and TRBJ1-2; D gene ambiguous. V lost 2 bases and J lost 6, with 16 bases in between. The CDR3 is 15 residues long. CDR1 is SGHTA, CDR2 FQGNSA, per germline. The chain's CDR3 is CASSLIFDTTDGYTF. The CDR3 DNA sequence: TGTGCCAGCAGCTTAATCTTTGACACGACGGATGGCTACACCTTC.

The rearrangement links TRBV7-9 to TRBJ2-2; 7 nucleotides agree with TRBD2. Trimming removed 5 bases from V and 2 bases from J; junction bases left unmatched: 5. The CDR3 is 15 amino acids. The germline V gene has CDR1 SEHNR and CDR2 FQNEAQ (reference sequence). CDR3 bases: TGTGCCAGCAGCCCAACTAGCGCAAACACCGGGGAGCTGTTTTTT. Residues: CASSPTSANTGELFF.

This sequence joins TRBV20-1 and TRBJ2-7; D unclear. The V end was cut by 6 bases, the J end by 13 bases, with 16 bases between. This CDR3 comprises 10 residues. Germline CDR1 is DFQATT and CDR2 is SNEGSKA (reference sequence). The DNA for the CDR3 is TGCAGTGCAACCAACGGAAGACTCTACTTC. Encoded protein: CSATNGRLYF.

V usage is TRBV6-5 and J usage is TRBJ2-1; the match to TRBD1 covers 9 bases. With 5 bases clipped from V and 8 bases from J, the junction kept 10 bases outside the gene matches. The CDR3 loop spans 15 amino acids. Germline V gives CDR1 MNHEY, CDR2 SVGAGI. CDR3 residues: CASSPGTGIRDEQFF. CDR3 in DNA: TGTGCCAGCAGTCCCGGGACAGGGATTCGTGATGAGCAGTTCTTC.